The TCR beta chain described here comes from a study of long-term antiretroviral therapy in people with HIV. General study points: Therapy changes, viral resistance and ART adherence were not documented in the available data.

It was version v3.0 of the immunoSEQ assay that was run at survey level. TCRdb's copy holds only in-frame clones and misses some; the assay was immunoSEQ multiplex PCR. The data hold 19,000 or so clones, with about three quarters observed a single time. The germline CDR1 and CDR2 sequences are SGDLS and YYNGEE. There are 16 residues in the CDR3. V was pared by 0 bases and J by 7 bases, with 8 bases of the junction left unmatched. On this clone itself: Its antigen is unknown.

This clonotype was obtained from a woman aged 40 to 50 with HIV. This rearrangement joins TRBV9 to TRBJ2-7; 12 nucleotides agree with TRBD1. This specimen consisted of unsorted PBMCs, obtained at the start of antiretroviral therapy, before treatment. The CDR3 is CASSVVGTGGAGEQYF. CDR3 in DNA: TGTGCCAGCAGCGTAGTGGGGACAGGGGGCGCAGGGGAGCAGTACTTC.